This T cell receptor beta chain was obtained from a study of graft-versus-host responses after intestinal transplantation. Study at large: Among the recipients, transplants were multivisceral, liver-intestinal, or isolated intestinal. Regarding the study as a whole: Where graft-donor T cell macrochimerism was present, patients had high graft-versus-host to host-versus-graft clonal ratios in allografts.

With regard to this clone: As yet, its antigen is unknown.

V lost 2 bases and J lost 5, with 1 base in between. The CDR3 consists of 11 residues. Germline values: CDR1 MNHGY, CDR2 SAAAGT. Assay used: immunoSEQ multiplex PCR; TCRdb lists only in-frame clones, some missing. This sample has 75,000 to 100,000 clones, with less than 90% found just once. V gene TRBV6-8 combines with J gene TRBJ1-5; the D is unclear. The TCR was taken from a human donor who received an intestinal transplant. The sequencing used unstimulated CD8+ T cells sorted from spleen or lymph node cells, collected before intestinal transplant. Here the CDR3 reads CASSYDQPQHF. Here the CDR3 DNA reads TGTGCCAGCAGTTACGATCAGCCCCAGCATTTT.